The source of this TCR beta chain is a study of T cell responses to AZD1222 COVID-19 vaccine. The data were produced by immunoSEQ multiplex PCR, yet TCRdb's version contains in-frame clones alone and is incomplete. The sample lists 100,000 to 120,000 clones; 80% to 90% were seen once. Trimming took 5 bases from V and 6 from J, leaving 13 bases between them. CDR3 length: 13 residues. Whether given at about 4 or about 12 weeks, second doses were pooled. This clone has more than one count but fewer than ten. This receptor was obtained from an adult who received the AZD1222 COVID-19 vaccine. The source material was peripheral blood, sampled 28 days after the second AZD1222 dose. This sequence joins TRBV12-3 or TRBV12-4 and TRBJ1-1; D is perhaps TRBD1 (5 bases). The DNA for the CDR3 is TGTGCCAGCAGTCCCCGTACGGGGGCTGAAGCTTTCTTT. Translated, it gives CASSPRTGAEAFF.